This T cell receptor beta chain stems from a study of cytomegalovirus exposure and HLA in healthy donors. Study-wide findings and caveats: It has been reported that TCR beta sequences accurately predicted the HLA-A and HLA-B alleles of most subjects. Presence/absence analyses rested on an assumption that sequencing depth was roughly uniform across donors.

Per germline, CDR1 SGHDN and CDR2 FVKESK. The length of the CDR3 is 15 residues. J lost 2 bases, V lost 3 bases, and 4 bases had no gene match. In this sample, this clone turned up once. What it binds is not known. Use of 60 Vbeta and 13 Jbeta primers characterized the PCR. The data were produced by immunoSEQ multiplex PCR, yet TCRdb's version contains in-frame clones alone and is incomplete. The table has about 200,000 clones, more than 60% seen once; the top ten hold about 1.7%. Sequences were obtained from PBMCs. The clonotype was recovered from a man aged 50 or older in good health and CMV-seronegative. This sequence joins TRBV14 and TRBJ2-3; 8 bases fit TRBD2. Here the CDR3 DNA reads TGTGCCAGCAGCCAGCAAGCGGGGGCCACAGATACGCAGTATTTT. This translates into CASSQQAGATDTQYF.